The 32 T cell receptor beta chains presented below share a single source sample, sequenced in a study of vaccination effects on CD4 cells after COVID-19. What these receptors recognize is not known. Generated by immunoSEQ multiplex PCR, the TCRdb table keeps only in-frame clones and is missing some. The sample shows tens of thousands of clones, more than 70% of them seen only once. Sequencing followed a ViraFEST assay step that expanded antigen-specific CD4+ T cells with viral peptide pools. Isolation of CD4+ T cells took place after approximately ten days of culture. Among the vaccine recipients, none had a prior SARS-CoV-2 infection, and nucleocapsid antibodies were negative. The sample in question was CD4+ T cells from PBMCs cultured with HCoV-NL63 spike peptides, obtained before COVID-19 vaccination. All receptors come from a human donor who received a COVID-19 vaccine.

The V call is TRBV5-1, the J call TRBJ2-5; D perhaps matches TRBD2 (7 bases). This CDR3 has 13 residues. Germline V gene data show CDR1 as SGHRS and CDR2 as YFSETQ. Trimming stripped 4 bases from V and 5 bases from J, with 12 bases between. CDR3 bases: TGCGCCAGCAGCATACAGGGAGGGGAGACCCAGTACTTC. The encoded protein is CASSIQGGETQYF. The full variable domain, with the rest looked up from reference TRBV5-1 and TRBJ2-5, is KAGVTQTPRYLIKTRGQQVTLSCSPISGHRSVSWYQQTPGQGLQFLFEYFSETQRNKGNFPGRFSGRQFSNSRSEMNVSTLELGDSALYLCASSIQGGETQYFGPGTRLLVL.

This clone has a handful of counts. This chain uses TRBV19 with TRBJ1-5; no firm D call. Germline-derived CDR1 and CDR2 are LNHDA and SQIVND (reference sequence). The CDR3 runs 13 residues. The ends were cut back, 1 base at V and 7 bases at J, with 8 bases in the middle. Here the CDR3 DNA reads TGTGCCAGTAGTATAGGGCCATCCCAGCCCCAGCATTTT. Its translation: CASSIGPSQPQHF.

The rearrangement links TRBV24-1 to TRBJ2-4; TRBD1 is a possible D gene (5 bases). Trimming pared 2 bases from V and 6 bases from J, leaving 13 bases between. CDR1 and CDR2 from the germline V gene are KGHDR and SFDVKD. The CDR3 spans 15 residues. DNA of the CDR3: TGTGCCACCAGTGATTCAGGGCTTGGCGGAAACATTCAGTACTTC. This codes for CATSDSGLGGNIQYF.

The chain has TRBV6-1 and TRBJ2-4, with a possible D match to TRBD1 (6 bases). The V end was cut by 0 bases, the J end by 0 bases, with 12 bases between. CDR1 is MNHNS and CDR2 is SASEGT in the germline V gene. The CDR3 length is 17 residues. CDR3 loop: CASSEAQDRLAKNIQYF. In nucleotides, the CDR3 is TGTGCCAGCAGTGAAGCGCAAGACAGGTTAGCCAAAAACATTCAGTACTTC.

The CDR3 sequence: CATSDFSGGTTDTQYF. The CDR3 nucleotides are TGTGCCACCAGTGATTTTTCGGGGGGCACCACAGATACGCAGTATTTT. The gene calls are TRBV24-1 and TRBJ2-3, with D tentatively TRBD2 (7 bases). V was pared by 1 base and J by 2 bases, with 12 bases between. Per germline, CDR1 KGHDR and CDR2 SFDVKD. The CDR3 is 16 residues long.

The V gene is TRBV2, the J gene TRBJ2-2, with D tentatively TRBD2 (6 bases). V lost 6 bases to trimming and J lost 7 bases, with 15 bases between them. This CDR3 has 14 amino acids. Germline V gives CDR1 SNHLY, CDR2 FYNNEI. The CDR3 DNA reads as TGTGCCAGCAGGGCCGGGACTCAGGGCGGGGAGCTGTTTTTT. This codes for CASRAGTQGGELFF.

The chain employs TRBV5-1 and TRBJ1-2; D is possibly TRBD1 (6 bases). Germline loops: CDR1 SGHRS, CDR2 YFSETQ. CDR3 size: 13 residues. Trimming pared 3 bases from V and 4 bases from J, leaving 10 bases between. DNA of the CDR3: TGCGCCAGCAGCTCGGACAGACGCTATGGCTACACCTTC. This translates into CASSSDRRYGYTF.

The chain employs TRBV28 and TRBJ2-4; D not resolved. The CDR3 has 13 amino acids. CDR1 MDHEN and CDR2 SYDVKM come from the germline V gene. V was cut by 5 bases and J by 9 bases, with 14 bases left in between. The CDR3 loop is CASSPSYAAIQYF. The CDR3 DNA reads TGTGCCAGCAGTCCCTCGTACGCGGCCATTCAGTACTTC.

The chain carries TRBV6-2 or TRBV6-3 and TRBJ1-1, with 9 bases fitting TRBD1. This CDR3 has 16 amino acids. V gave up 4 bases and J gave up 4 bases; unmatched junction bases: 10. CDR1 and CDR2 from the germline V gene are MNHEY and SVGEGT. CDR3 nucleotides: TGTGCCAGCAGTTTCAGGACCGGGACAGGGTCCACTGAAGCTTTCTTT. Translation: CASSFRTGTGSTEAFF.

This sequence joins TRBV10-3 and TRBJ2-3; weak D call: TRBD2 (7 bases). CDR3 length: 15 residues. V lost 6 bases to trimming and J lost 3 bases, with 16 bases between them. Germline CDR1 ENHRY, CDR2 SYGVKD. Here the CDR3 DNA reads TGTGCCATCAGGGGGACTACAGGGAGTACAGATACGCAGTATTTT. Translation: CAIRGTTGSTDTQYF.

The CDR3 DNA reads TGTGCCAGCAGTGAAGAGCAGCCTACCTACAATGAGCAGTTCTTC. As protein: CASSEEQPTYNEQFF. The V call is TRBV6-1, the J call TRBJ2-1; D not certain. This CDR3 is 15 amino acids long. Germline-derived CDR1 and CDR2 are MNHNS and SASEGT. The ends were cut back, 1 base at V and 2 bases at J, with 9 bases in the middle.

The chain uses TRBV6-1 and TRBJ1-5; 9 nucleotides line up with TRBD1. The CDR3 consists of 17 residues. Germline V CDR1 and CDR2: MNHNS, SASEGT. J lost 6 bases, V lost 1 base, and 10 bases had no gene match. CDR3 region: CASSEVGQGKGSQPQHF. CDR3 nucleotides: TGTGCCAGCAGTGAAGTTGGACAGGGGAAGGGCAGTCAGCCCCAGCATTTT.

The chain is built from TRBV30 and TRBJ1-6, with TRBD1 as a possible D gene (5 bases). The CDR3 runs 13 residues. Trimming took off 4 bases at V and 11 bases at J, with 15 bases between the two ends. CDR1 GTSNPN and CDR2 SVGIG come from the germline V gene (reference sequence). The CDR3 nucleotides are TGTGCCTGGACCGGGACCTCGACTACACCCCTCCACTTT. Amino acid sequence: CAWTGTSTTPLHF.

The chain combines TRBV6-5 with TRBJ2-7; weak D call: TRBD1 (6 bases). Trimming took off 4 bases at V and 4 bases at J, with 14 bases between the two ends. There are 14 residues in the CDR3. Germline-derived CDR1 and CDR2 are MNHEY and SVGAGI. Here the CDR3 reads CASSCRDTPYEQYV. In nucleotides, the CDR3 is TGTGCCAGCAGTTGCCGGGACACGCCGTACGAGCAGTACGTC.

This sequence joins TRBV6-2 or TRBV6-3 and TRBJ1-5; 7 bases fit TRBD1. The CDR3 has 14 amino acids. V gave up 0 bases and J gave up 9 bases; unmatched junction bases: 5. CDR1 and CDR2 (germline): MNHEY, SVGEGT. CDR3 DNA sequence: TGTGCCAGCAGTTACTCACAGGGGAGACGGCCCCAGCATTTT. It translates to CASSYSQGRRPQHF.

This chain links TRBV18 with TRBJ2-5; the D call may be TRBD1 or TRBD2 (7 bases each). Trimming left V 3 bases short and J 3 bases short, with 20 bases between. The CDR3 loop spans 17 amino acids. Germline V gene lookup returns CDR1 KGHSH and CDR2 LQKENI. The DNA of the CDR3 is TGTGCCAGCTCACCCCCAAACAGGGGAAGCGGGGAAGAGACCCAGTACTTC. Its translation is CASSPPNRGSGEETQYF.

The chain uses TRBV11-3 and TRBJ2-2; D might be TRBD1 (6 bases). CDR1 is SGHNT, CDR2 YENEEA, per germline. This CDR3 is 15 amino acids long. The ends were cut back, 3 bases at V and 2 bases at J, with 10 bases in the middle. The CDR3 protein is CASSFDRSNTGELFF. Here the CDR3 DNA reads TGTGCCAGCAGCTTCGACAGGAGCAACACCGGGGAGCTGTTTTTT.

CDR3 protein: CASSLRGTGGETQYF. The CDR3, as DNA: TGCGCCAGCAGCCTCCGCGGGACAGGGGGAGAGACCCAGTACTTC. This chain links TRBV4-1 with TRBJ2-5; 11 nucleotides align to TRBD1. In germline, CDR1 is MGHRA, CDR2 YSYEKL. This CDR3 has 15 amino acids. V was clipped by 4 bases and J by 4 bases; unmatched bases: 5.

The chain joins TRBV30 to TRBJ1-1; maybe TRBD1 (5 bases). The ends were cut back, 2 bases at V and 4 bases at J, with 11 bases in the middle. CDR1 is GTSNPN, CDR2 SVGIG, per germline (reference sequence). The length of the CDR3 is 13 residues. As DNA, the CDR3 is TGTGCCTGGAGTCGGGGCGCGCCCACTGAAGCTTTCTTT. It yields the protein CAWSRGAPTEAFF. Using reference TRBV30 and TRBJ1-1 for the parts outside the CDR3, the full variable domain is SQTIHQWPATLVQPVGSPLSLECTVEGTSNPNLYWYRQAAGRGLQLLFYSVGIGQISSEVPQNLSASRPQDRQFILSSKKLLLSDSGFYLCAWSRGAPTEAFFGQGTRLTVV.

The chain joins TRBV5-1 to TRBJ2-3, with D possibly being TRBD2 (6 bases). The V gene's germline CDR1 is SGHRS and CDR2 YFSETQ. CDR3 length: 14 residues. Trimming removed 4 bases at V and 0 bases at J, with 9 bases between. The CDR3 loop reads CASSSGRSTDTQYF. The CDR3, as DNA: TGCGCCAGCAGCAGCGGGCGGAGCACAGATACGCAGTATTTT.

The V and J genes are TRBV9 and TRBJ2-3; 8 bases fit TRBD2. This CDR3 has 17 residues. V was clipped by 0 bases and J by 0 bases; unmatched bases: 6. CDR1 and CDR2 (germline): SGDLS, YYNGEE. The DNA for the CDR3 is TGTGCCAGCAGCGTAGGGGGAGGGACTAGGAGCACAGATACGCAGTATTTT. This gives the protein CASSVGGGTRSTDTQYF.

In its sample, this clone was seen a few times. V usage is TRBV5-1 and J usage is TRBJ1-3; D uncertain. Germline CDR1 SGHRS, CDR2 YFSETQ. Trimming left V 8 bases short and J 2 bases short, with 11 bases between. CDR3 length equals 13 residues. The CDR3 sequence is CASSLGTGNTIYF. The CDR3 region has the DNA TGCGCCAGTTCTCTGGGGACTGGAAACACCATATATTTT.

The V call is TRBV28, the J call TRBJ1-2, with D possibly TRBD1 on 6 matching bases. CDR3 length equals 15 residues. The V gene lost 6 bases and the J gene lost 8 bases, with 22 bases spanning the gap. Germline CDR1 is MDHEN and CDR2 is SYDVKM. The CDR3 coding sequence is TGTGCCAGCAGCGCACGAACAGGGAGGATTATAGGCTACACCTTC. This gives the protein CASSARTGRIIGYTF.

V gene TRBV19 combines with J gene TRBJ2-3; the D gene is possibly TRBD2 (6 bases). Trimming removed 6 bases at V and 2 bases at J, with 12 bases between. The germline CDR1 and CDR2 sequences are LNHDA and SQIVND (reference sequence). The CDR3 is 14 residues long. CDR3 sequence (DNA): TGTGCCAGTAGGCCGGGACTCCACACAGATACGCAGTATTTT. It encodes CASRPGLHTDTQYF. Complete variable domain (other parts from reference TRBV19 and TRBJ2-3): DGGITQSPKYLFRKEGQNVTLSCEQNLNHDAMYWYRQDPGQGLRLIYYSQIVNDFQKGDIAEGYSVSREKKESFPLTVTSAQKNPTAFYLCASRPGLHTDTQYFGPGTRLTVL.

This clone has more than one count but fewer than ten. The V and J genes are TRBV7-3 and TRBJ2-2; D not certain. The CDR3 covers 13 residues. Trimming removed 1 base at V and 5 bases at J, with 5 bases between. Germline lookup yields CDR1 SGHTA and CDR2 FQGTGA. The CDR3 DNA reads TGTGCCAGCAGCTTAATAGCTACCGGGGAGCTGTTTTTT. Its protein is CASSLIATGELFF.

The chain carries TRBV7-2 and TRBJ1-2; D might be TRBD1 (6 bases). V was trimmed by 0 bases and J by 4 bases, leaving 9 bases between them. The CDR3 is made up of 14 amino acids. Germline loops: CDR1 SGHTA, CDR2 FQGNSA. DNA of the CDR3: TGTGCCAGCAGCTTAGCGCAACAGGGCTATGGCTACACCTTC. This encodes CASSLAQQGYGYTF.

The gene calls are TRBV7-2 and TRBJ2-1; TRBD1 aligns across 8 bases. Germline V lookup: CDR1 SGHTA, CDR2 FQGNSA. V lost 5 bases, J lost 0 bases, and 6 bases stayed unmatched. This CDR3 contains 16 residues. The DNA for the CDR3 is TGTGCCAGCAGCGAGACAGGGGAGAGCTCCTACAATGAGCAGTTCTTC. This translates into CASSETGESSYNEQFF.

The chain couples TRBV24-1 to TRBJ2-3; the match to TRBD2 covers 7 bases. The ends lost 2 bases at V and 2 bases at J; junction bases unmatched: 12. Germline V gives CDR1 KGHDR, CDR2 SFDVKD. The CDR3 is made up of 18 amino acids. CDR3 nucleotide sequence: TGTGCCACCAGTGATTGGGAGGGTCGGCGGGAGATCACAGATACGCAGTATTTT. Translation: CATSDWEGRREITDTQYF.

V gene TRBV5-1 combines with J gene TRBJ1-2; possibly TRBD1 for D (6 bases). The germline gives CDR1 SGHRS, CDR2 YFSETQ. This CDR3 is built from 13 residues. V was cut by 4 bases and J by 1 base, with 8 bases left in between. For the CDR3, the DNA is TGCGCCAGCAGCCGGACAGATAACTATGGCTACACCTTC. Translation gives CASSRTDNYGYTF.

The J gene is TRBJ2-5, the V gene TRBV29-1; 16 bases fit TRBD2. Trimming cost V 5 bases and J 2 bases; bases outside gene matches: 8. This CDR3 spans 17 amino acids. The V gene's germline CDR1 is SQVTM and CDR2 ANQGSEA. The CDR3 region is CSVPGTSGGARQETQYF. CDR3 in DNA: TGCAGCGTTCCCGGGACTAGCGGGGGGGCCCGTCAAGAGACCCAGTACTTC.

This clone was recorded only once. This chain connects TRBV24-1 to TRBJ2-1, with 10 nucleotides matching TRBD1. The junction had 7 bases not matched to a gene; V was cut back by 3 bases and J by 6 bases. CDR3 size: 16 residues. Germline CDR1 and CDR2: KGHDR and SFDVKD. The CDR3 DNA sequence: TGTGCCACCAGTGATCCGACAGGGGGCATTTTCAATGAGCAGTTCTTC. Its protein product is CATSDPTGGIFNEQFF.

The V and J genes are TRBV30 and TRBJ2-3; TRBD2 matches 7 bases. Germline V gives CDR1 GTSNPN, CDR2 SVGIG (reference sequence). Trimming cost V 8 bases and J 3 bases; bases outside gene matches: 11. This CDR3 has 14 amino acids. The CDR3 loop is CAGLLRRGTDTQYF. CDR3 bases: TGTGCCGGACTCCTTAGGCGGGGGACAGATACGCAGTATTTT.